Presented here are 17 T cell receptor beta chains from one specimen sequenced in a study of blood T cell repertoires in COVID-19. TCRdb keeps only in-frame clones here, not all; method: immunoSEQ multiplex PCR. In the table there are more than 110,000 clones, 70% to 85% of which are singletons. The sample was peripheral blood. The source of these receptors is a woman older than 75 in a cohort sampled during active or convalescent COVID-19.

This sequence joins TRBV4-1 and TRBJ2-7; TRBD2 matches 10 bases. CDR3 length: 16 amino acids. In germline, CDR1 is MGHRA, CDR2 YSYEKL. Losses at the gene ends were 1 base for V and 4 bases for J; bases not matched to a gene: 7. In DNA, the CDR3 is TGCGCCAGCAGCCAAGGATCCACACTAGCGGGGTACGAGCAGTACTTC. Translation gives CASSQGSTLAGYEQYF.

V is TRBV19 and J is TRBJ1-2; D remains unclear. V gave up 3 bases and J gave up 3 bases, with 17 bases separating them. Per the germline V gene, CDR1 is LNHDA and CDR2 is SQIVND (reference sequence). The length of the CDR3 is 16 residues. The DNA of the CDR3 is TGTGCCAGTAGTATGTCCGGGCGTAAGCGGGACTATGGCTACACCTTC. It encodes CASSMSGRKRDYGYTF.

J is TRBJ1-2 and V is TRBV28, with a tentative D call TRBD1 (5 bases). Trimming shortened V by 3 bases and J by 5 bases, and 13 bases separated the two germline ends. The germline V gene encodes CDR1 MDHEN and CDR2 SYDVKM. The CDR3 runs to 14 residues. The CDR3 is CASSLRGAVYGYTF. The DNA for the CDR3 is TGTGCCAGCAGTTTGCGGGGCGCGGTGTATGGCTACACCTTC.

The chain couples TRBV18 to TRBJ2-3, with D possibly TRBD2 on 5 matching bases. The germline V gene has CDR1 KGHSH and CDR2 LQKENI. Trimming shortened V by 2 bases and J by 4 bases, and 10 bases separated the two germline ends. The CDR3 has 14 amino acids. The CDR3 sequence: CASSPGASPDTQYF. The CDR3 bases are TGTGCCAGCTCACCAGGAGCTAGCCCAGATACGCAGTATTTT.

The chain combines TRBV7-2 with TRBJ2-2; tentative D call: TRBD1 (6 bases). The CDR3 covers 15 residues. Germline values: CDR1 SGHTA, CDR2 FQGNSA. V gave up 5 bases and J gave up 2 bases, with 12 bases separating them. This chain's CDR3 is CASSPRQENTGELFF. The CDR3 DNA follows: TGTGCCAGCAGCCCCCGACAGGAAAACACCGGGGAGCTGTTTTTT.

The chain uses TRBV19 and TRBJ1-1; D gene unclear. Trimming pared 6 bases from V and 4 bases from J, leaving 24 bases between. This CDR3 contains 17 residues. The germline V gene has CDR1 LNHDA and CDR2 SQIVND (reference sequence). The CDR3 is CASRPVQRRGLSTEAFF. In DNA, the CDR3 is TGTGCCAGTAGACCTGTGCAGCGGAGAGGGTTGAGCACTGAAGCTTTCTTT.

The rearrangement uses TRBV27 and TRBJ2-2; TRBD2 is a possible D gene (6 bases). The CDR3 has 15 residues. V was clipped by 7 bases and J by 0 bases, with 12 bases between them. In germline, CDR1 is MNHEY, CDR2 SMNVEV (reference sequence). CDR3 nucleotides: TGTGCCAGCATGAGGGCGGGGACGAACACCGGGGAGCTGTTTTTT. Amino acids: CASMRAGTNTGELFF.

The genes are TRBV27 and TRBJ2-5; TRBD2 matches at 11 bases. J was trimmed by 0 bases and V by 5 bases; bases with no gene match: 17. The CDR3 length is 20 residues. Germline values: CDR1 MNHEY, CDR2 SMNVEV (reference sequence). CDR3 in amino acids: CASSPTLAGGPKANQETQYF. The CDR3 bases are TGTGCCAGCAGTCCGACGCTAGCGGGGGGCCCCAAAGCCAACCAAGAGACCCAGTACTTC.

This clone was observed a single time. The CDR3 is CASSLGQGTTNEKLFF. In DNA, the CDR3 is TGTGCCAGCAGCTTAGGACAGGGAACAACTAATGAAAAACTGTTTTTT. J is TRBJ1-4 and V is TRBV7-9, with 7 bases lining up with TRBD1. Germline V lookup: CDR1 SEHNR, CDR2 FQNEAQ (reference sequence). The junction had 2 bases not matched to a gene; V was cut back by 1 base and J by 0 bases. The CDR3 consists of 16 residues.

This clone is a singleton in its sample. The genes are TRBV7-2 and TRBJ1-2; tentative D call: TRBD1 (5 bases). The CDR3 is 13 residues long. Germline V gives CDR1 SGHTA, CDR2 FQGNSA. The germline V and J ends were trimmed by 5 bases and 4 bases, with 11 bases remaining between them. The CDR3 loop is CASSKGSGYGYTF. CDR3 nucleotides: TGTGCCAGCAGCAAGGGGTCCGGCTATGGCTACACCTTC. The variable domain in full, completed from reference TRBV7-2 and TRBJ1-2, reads GAGVSQSPSNKVTEKGKDVELRCDPISGHTALYWYRQSLGQGLEFLIYFQGNSAPDKSGLPSDRFSAERTGGSVSTLTIQRTQQEDSAVYLCASSKGSGYGYTFGSGTRLTVV.

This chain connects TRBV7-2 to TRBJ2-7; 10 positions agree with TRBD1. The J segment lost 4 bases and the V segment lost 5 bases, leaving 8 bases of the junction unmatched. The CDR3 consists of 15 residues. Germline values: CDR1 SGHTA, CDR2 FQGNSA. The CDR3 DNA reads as TGTGCCAGCAGCGACCGGGACAGGGGACAATACGAGCAGTACTTC. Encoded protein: CASSDRDRGQYEQYF.

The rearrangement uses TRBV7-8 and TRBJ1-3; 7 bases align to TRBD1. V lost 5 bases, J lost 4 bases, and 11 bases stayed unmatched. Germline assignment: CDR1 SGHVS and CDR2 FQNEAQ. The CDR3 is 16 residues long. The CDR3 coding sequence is TGTGCCAGCAGCAAAGGGGGCCCTCGCGGAGGAAACACCATATATTTT. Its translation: CASSKGGPRGGNTIYF. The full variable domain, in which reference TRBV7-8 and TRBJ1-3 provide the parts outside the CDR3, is GAGVSQSPRYKVAKRGQDVALRCDPISGHVSLFWYQQALGQGPEFLTYFQNEAQLDKSGLPSDRFFAERPEGSVSTLKIQRTQQEDSAVYLCASSKGGPRGGNTIYFGEGSWLTVV.

The CDR3 is CASTDRGLSTGTQYF. Written as DNA, the CDR3 is TGTGCCAGTACTGACAGGGGGCTCTCGACGGGTACGCAGTATTTT. This sequence joins TRBV19 and TRBJ2-3; 10 bases match TRBD1. The CDR3 totals 15 residues. V shed 7 bases and J 8 bases; nucleotides not matched to a gene: 12. In germline, CDR1 is LNHDA, CDR2 SQIVND (reference sequence).

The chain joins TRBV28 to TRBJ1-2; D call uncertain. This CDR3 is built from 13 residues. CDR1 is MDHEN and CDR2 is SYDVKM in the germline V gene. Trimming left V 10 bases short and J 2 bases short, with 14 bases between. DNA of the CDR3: TGTGCCATCCGAGATTCCTTGAACTATGGCTACACCTTC. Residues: CAIRDSLNYGYTF.

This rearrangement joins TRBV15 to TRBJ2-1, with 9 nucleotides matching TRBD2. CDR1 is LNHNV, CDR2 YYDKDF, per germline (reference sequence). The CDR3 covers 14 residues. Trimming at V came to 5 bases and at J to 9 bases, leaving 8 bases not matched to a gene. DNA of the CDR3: TGTGCCACCAGCCTTAGGACTAGCGCAGGTGAGCAGTTCTTC. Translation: CATSLRTSAGEQFF.

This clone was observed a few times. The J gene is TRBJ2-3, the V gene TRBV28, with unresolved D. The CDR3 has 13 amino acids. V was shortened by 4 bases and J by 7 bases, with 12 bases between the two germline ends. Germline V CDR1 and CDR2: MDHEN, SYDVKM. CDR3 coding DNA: TGTGCCAGCAGTTCGGGTGGATTGAATACGCAGTATTTT. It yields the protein CASSSGGLNTQYF.

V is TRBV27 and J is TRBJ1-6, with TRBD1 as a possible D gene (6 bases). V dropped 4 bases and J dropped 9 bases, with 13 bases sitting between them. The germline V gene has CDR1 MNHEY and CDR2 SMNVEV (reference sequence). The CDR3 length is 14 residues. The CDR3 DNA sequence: TGTGCCAGCAGTTCCGGGACAAGCTTTTCACCCCTCCACTTT. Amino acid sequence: CASSSGTSFSPLHF.